This T cell receptor (delta chain) is from a study of gamma-delta T cells after stem cell transplantation. Comment on this clone: TCRdb attributes to this sequence the protein of a much larger clone, which differs from the DNA translation at residue 12; a read error is likely, and the protein displayed is translated from the DNA.

TCRdb fed the RT-PCR reads to CATT. The sample consists of under 2,500 delta-chain clones, 0.85% to 1.2% of them appearing once. CDR1 GEAIGNYY and CDR2 EKD come from the germline V gene. This CDR3 region has 19 residues. The rearrangement joins TRDV2 to TRDJ3, with 7 bases lining up with TRDD3. The receptor comes from a human donor. It is not recorded whose cells these are; they may come from a transplant donor. Source material: gamma-delta T cells. CDR3 DNA: TGTGCCTGTGACACCGTTAGTGGGGGAGGCTCCGGGGACACCCGACAGATGTTTTTC. The encoded protein is CACDTVSGGGSGDTRQMFF.